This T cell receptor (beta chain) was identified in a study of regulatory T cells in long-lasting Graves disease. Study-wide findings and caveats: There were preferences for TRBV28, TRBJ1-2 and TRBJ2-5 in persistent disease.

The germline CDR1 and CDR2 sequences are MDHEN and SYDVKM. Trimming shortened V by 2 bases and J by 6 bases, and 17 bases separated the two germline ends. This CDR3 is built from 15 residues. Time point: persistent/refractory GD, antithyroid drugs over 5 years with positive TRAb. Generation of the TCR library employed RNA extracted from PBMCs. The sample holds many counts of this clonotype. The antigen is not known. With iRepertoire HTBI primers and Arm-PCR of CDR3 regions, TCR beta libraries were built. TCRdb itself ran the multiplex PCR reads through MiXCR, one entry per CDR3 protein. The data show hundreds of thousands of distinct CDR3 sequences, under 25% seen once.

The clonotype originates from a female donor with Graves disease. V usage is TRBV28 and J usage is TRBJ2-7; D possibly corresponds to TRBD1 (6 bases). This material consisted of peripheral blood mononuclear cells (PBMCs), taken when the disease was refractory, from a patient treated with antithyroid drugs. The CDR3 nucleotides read TGTGCCAGCAGTTTAGTGGCAGGGGTGGAATCCGAGCAGTACTTC. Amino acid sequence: CASSLVAGVESEQYF.